This T cell receptor (beta chain) was profiled in a study of blood T cell repertoires in COVID-19. Assay: immunoSEQ multiplex PCR; the TCRdb copy retains only in-frame clones and omits some. The data contain approximately 100,000 clones, 92% of them singletons. The sequencing input was peripheral blood. The TCR was taken from a man aged 45-65 years with active COVID-19.

This chain's CDR3 is CASSGSGYEQYF. The CDR3 nucleotides read TGTGCCAGCAGTGGGAGCGGATACGAGCAGTACTTC. The chain uses TRBV28 and TRBJ2-7, with D possibly being TRBD2 (5 bases). The germline V and J ends were trimmed by 5 bases and 4 bases, with 9 bases remaining between them. The germline gives CDR1 MDHEN, CDR2 SYDVKM. The CDR3 extends over 12 amino acids.